This TCR beta chain was identified in a study of cytomegalovirus exposure and HLA in healthy donors. Notes on this clone: Antigen: not known.

The PCR contained 60 Vbeta and 13 Jbeta primers. The data were produced by immunoSEQ multiplex PCR, yet TCRdb's version contains in-frame clones alone and is incomplete. The sample contains about 90,000 clones, approximately 84% of which appear only once. The CDR3 has 15 amino acids. Germline V lookup: CDR1 LGHNA, CDR2 YNFKEQ. V was clipped by 4 bases and J by 1 base; unmatched bases: 6. General observations from the study: CMV antigen specificity was confirmed in vitro for a few CMV-associated chains.

The clonotype originates from a young man in good health and CMV-seronegative. Sample: PBMCs. The V gene is TRBV4-2, the J gene TRBJ1-2; the match to TRBD1 covers 7 bases. CDR3 DNA: TGTGCCAGCAGCCGAGACAGGGCTATTAACTATGGCTACACCTTC. Encoded protein: CASSRDRAINYGYTF.